Shown below are 5 T cell receptor beta chains from a single sample sequenced in a study of OX40 agonist ivuxolimab in advanced cancers. Libraries were built with the immunoSEQ multiplex PCR assay. TCRdb mirrors the immuneACCESS table, restricted to in-frame sequences. Some clones are absent from its copies; in checked studies, under half trace to an unresolved V gene, and the reason for the others is unknown. Within this sample are 70,000 to 90,000 clones, with 91% of them counted one time only. The top ten clones comprise roughly 8.4% of the sample. The source material was CD4+ or CD8+ T cells sorted from blood, sampled in a trial of the OX40 agonist ivuxolimab. These receptor sequences come from an adult with an advanced solid tumor such as melanoma, head and neck, liver or kidney cancer.

The chain recombines TRBV2 with TRBJ2-1, with 9 bases that match TRBD2. The V segment lost 5 bases and the J segment 5 bases; nucleotides outside the gene matches: 7. The CDR3 is 15 amino acids. Looked up from germline, CDR1 is SNHLY and CDR2 is FYNNEI. DNA for the CDR3: TGTGCCAGCAGTCCCCCCGGGACTAGCAACAATGAGCAGTTCTTC. It specifies CASSPPGTSNNEQFF.

The chain recombines TRBV30 with TRBJ1-2, with D possibly TRBD1 on 5 matching bases. Per the germline V gene, CDR1 is GTSNPN and CDR2 is SVGIG (reference sequence). The CDR3 consists of 12 residues. V shed 5 bases and J shed 3 bases, with 10 bases lying between them. Here the CDR3 reads CAWGWGHYGYTF. CDR3 nucleotides: TGTGCCTGGGGTTGGGGACACTATGGCTACACCTTC.

This CDR3 is CASSPLSTDTQYF. For the CDR3, the DNA is TGTGCCAGCAGCCCCTTGAGCACAGATACGCAGTATTTT. This rearrangement joins TRBV6-5 to TRBJ2-3; D is uncertain. The CDR3 sequence is 13 residues long. V lost 6 bases and J 0 bases, leaving 7 bases between the germline ends. Germline CDR1 and CDR2: MNHEY and SVGAGI.

The chain employs TRBV10-3 and TRBJ2-1; possibly TRBD1 or TRBD2 for D (7 bases each). Trimming cost V 5 bases and J 5 bases, with 16 bases left between them. The germline V gene has CDR1 ENHRY and CDR2 SYGVKD. CDR3 size: 15 residues. CDR3 protein: CAISQGGLSDNEQFF. The CDR3 DNA reads TGTGCCATCAGTCAGGGGGGGCTGTCGGACAATGAGCAGTTCTTC.

V gene TRBV9 combines with J gene TRBJ2-1; D is perhaps TRBD2 (6 bases). The germline V gene encodes CDR1 SGDLS and CDR2 YYNGEE. V was shortened by 1 base and J by 5 bases, with 10 bases between the two germline ends. The CDR3 is 14 amino acids. CDR3 DNA: TGTGCCAGCAGCGTATGGGGCGGGGACAATGAGCAGTTCTTC. Translated: CASSVWGGDNEQFF.